The next 27 T cell receptor beta chains were all read from a single sample in a study of CD8 T cells in ankylosing spondylitis. MiXCR, applied by TCRdb to the 5' RACE reads, yields one record per CDR3 protein. The top ten hold under 25% of the sample, which has 200,000 to 250,000 distinct CDR3 sequences, approximately 10% seen once. Sequenced: blood, either unsorted or a sorted T cell fraction (not recorded which). These receptors were collected from a male donor with ankylosing spondylitis or in good health (not recorded which).

In its sample, this clonotype was seen many times. The chain carries TRBV11-3 and TRBJ2-3; D possibly corresponds to TRBD2 (5 bases). Germline lookup yields CDR1 SGHNT and CDR2 YENEEA. V was clipped by 4 bases and J by 0 bases, with 11 bases between them. This CDR3 contains 15 residues. As DNA, the CDR3 is TGTGCCAGCAGCTCAAGAGGCGGGAGCACAGATACGCAGTATTTT. Residues: CASSSRGGSTDTQYF.

The table lists this clonotype with many counts. The chain employs TRBV3-1 and TRBJ2-5, with 14 bases aligning to TRBD2. J was trimmed by 4 bases and V by 0 bases; bases with no gene match: 4. CDR1 LGHDT and CDR2 YNNKEL come from the germline V gene (reference sequence). The CDR3 consists of 17 residues. Here the CDR3 DNA reads TGTGCCAGCAGCCAAGATCGGGGACTAGCGGGGGTAGAGACCCAGTACTTC. Protein: CASSQDRGLAGVETQYF.

Concerning this clonotype: One base away lies a much larger clone, so this may be a sequencing read error. The genes are TRBV24-1 and TRBJ1-2; a weak D match, TRBD1 (5 bases). The CDR3 runs to 16 residues. Germline values: CDR1 KGHDR, CDR2 SFDVKD. This CDR3 reads CSTSDARGPTNYGYTF. The CDR3 nucleotides read TGTTCCACCAGTGATGCAAGGGGACCGACTAACTATGGCTACACCTTC.

This clonotype showed up many times. The chain is built from TRBV19 and TRBJ2-2; D possibly uses TRBD1 or TRBD2 (5 bases each). The CDR3 extends over 15 amino acids. Trimming removed 10 bases from V and 1 base from J, with 16 bases in between. Germline V gives CDR1 LNHDA, CDR2 SQIVND (reference sequence). CDR3 amino acids: CATEGTYQNTGELFF. In nucleotides, the CDR3 is TGTGCCACCGAAGGGACCTACCAGAACACCGGGGAGCTGTTTTTT.

This clonotype was counted ten times or more. This chain uses TRBV20-1 with TRBJ1-6; no clear D. V gave up 3 bases and J gave up 5 bases, with 8 bases separating them. The CDR3 is made up of 13 amino acids. Germline V gene sequence: CDR1 DFQATT, CDR2 SNEGSKA (reference sequence). The CDR3 DNA reads TGCAGTGCTAGTGTTGGGAATAATTCACCCCTCCACTTT. This encodes CSASVGNNSPLHF.

This clonotype was observed a few times. J is TRBJ1-6 and V is TRBV20-1, with 12 bases fitting TRBD1. Germline trimming cut 6 bases from V and 1 base from J; bases unmatched to any gene: 13. CDR3 length: 19 residues. The germline CDR1 and CDR2 sequences are DFQATT and SNEGSKA (reference sequence). Here the CDR3 reads CSALRRPGQGASYNSPLHF. For the CDR3, the DNA is TGCAGTGCACTCCGCCGACCGGGACAGGGGGCATCCTATAATTCACCCCTCCACTTT.

The chain recombines TRBV7-2 with TRBJ2-5; the match to TRBD2 covers 8 bases. The CDR3 runs 16 residues. CDR1 SGHTA and CDR2 FQGNSA come from the germline V gene. Trimming took 0 bases from V and 5 from J; bases not matched to a gene: 8. The CDR3 nucleotides read TGTGCCAGCAGCTTAGCGGGGGGACTAGTTACGGAGACCCAGTACTTC. Translation gives CASSLAGGLVTETQYF.

The chain joins TRBV7-8 to TRBJ2-2, with 7 positions matching TRBD2. CDR3 length: 17 residues. The V gene's germline CDR1 is SGHVS and CDR2 FQNEAQ. With V trimmed by 5 bases and J by 5 bases, 14 bases remained unmatched. The CDR3 sequence: CASSTTQRDPLTGELFF. For the CDR3, the DNA is TGTGCCAGCAGCACCACACAGCGGGATCCCTTGACCGGGGAGCTGTTTTTT.

This clonotype was detected only a few times. The chain uses TRBV15 and TRBJ1-5; 8 nucleotides align to TRBD1. The CDR3 covers 15 residues. The V segment lost 0 bases and the J segment 5 bases; nucleotides outside the gene matches: 3. Germline CDR1 and CDR2: LNHNV and YYDKDF (reference sequence). DNA of the CDR3: TGTGCCACCAGCAGAGAGACAGGGGAGGATCAGCCCCAGCATTTT. It translates to CATSRETGEDQPQHF.

This clonotype was counted between two and nine times. The V and J genes are TRBV20-1 and TRBJ2-3; D tentatively fits TRBD1 or TRBD2 (6 bases each). CDR1 DFQATT and CDR2 SNEGSKA come from the germline V gene (reference sequence). V shed 6 bases and J shed 2 bases, with 18 bases lying between them. This CDR3 region has 15 residues. CDR3 in amino acids: CSALRGGPTTDTQYF. The CDR3 DNA reads TGCAGTGCCCTAAGAGGGGGGCCCACCACAGATACGCAGTATTTT.

Ten or more counts support this clonotype. V gene TRBV7-6 combines with J gene TRBJ1-5; D unclear. Germline lookup yields CDR1 SGHVS and CDR2 FNYEAQ. V lost 5 bases and J 1 base, leaving 9 bases between the germline ends. The CDR3 runs to 14 residues. CDR3 DNA: TGTGCCAGCAGCGAGTTTGAGAGCAATCAGCCCCAGCATTTT. Translating it yields CASSEFESNQPQHF. Variable domain in full (rest from reference TRBV7-6 and TRBJ1-5): GAGVSQSPRYKVTKRGQDVALRCDPISGHVSLYWYRQALGQGPEFLTYFNYEAQQDKSGLPNDRFSAERPEGSISTLTIQRTEQRDSAMYRCASSEFESNQPQHFGDGTRLSIL.

In this sample, this clonotype turned up a few times. V and J are TRBV12-3 or TRBV12-4 and TRBJ2-3, with D possibly matching TRBD2 (6 bases). This CDR3 has 15 amino acids. The V end was cut by 1 base, the J end by 3 bases, with 11 bases between. The CDR3 here is CASSLGSGVTDTQYF. CDR3 DNA sequence: TGTGCCAGCAGTTTAGGGTCGGGGGTAACAGATACGCAGTATTTT.

On this clonotype: A much larger clone lies a single base off, so this may be a read error. V usage is TRBV20-1 and J usage is TRBJ1-2, with 8 bases aligning to TRBD1. Trimming at V came to 0 bases and at J to 4 bases, leaving 10 bases not matched to a gene. This CDR3 is built from 16 residues. Germline V gene data show CDR1 as DFQATT and CDR2 as SNEGSKA (reference sequence). CDR3 nucleotide sequence: TGCAGTGCTAGAGATATCCTTGGGACAGGTTCCTATGGCTACACCTTC. This codes for CSARDILGTGSYGYTF.

This clonotype was seen repeatedly, ten times or more. The V gene is TRBV12-3 or TRBV12-4, the J gene TRBJ1-1; D remains unclear. This CDR3 is built from 17 residues. V gave up 3 bases and J gave up 5 bases, with 22 bases separating them. Here the CDR3 reads CASSFWGDPASGTEAFF. The DNA for the CDR3 is TGTGCCAGCAGTTTCTGGGGTGATCCGGCGAGTGGAACTGAAGCTTTCTTT.

This clonotype appeared many times. CDR3 nucleotides: TGTGCCAGCAGCCGGAGGACCCGCACAGATACGCAGTATTTT. Its protein product is CASSRRTRTDTQYF. This chain connects TRBV9 to TRBJ2-3; possibly TRBD2 for D (5 bases). In germline, CDR1 is SGDLS, CDR2 YYNGEE. V shed 4 bases and J shed 1 base, with 10 bases lying between them. The CDR3 sequence is 14 residues long.

The table lists this clonotype with many counts. V and J are TRBV5-1 and TRBJ1-1; D gene uncertain. Germline V gene lookup returns CDR1 SGHRS and CDR2 YFSETQ. Trimming removed 0 bases from V and 4 bases from J, with 10 bases in between. The CDR3 sequence is 14 residues long. CDR3 DNA: TGCGCCAGCAGCTTGGGACGGTGGAGCACTGAAGCTTTCTTT. Translation: CASSLGRWSTEAFF. The variable domain in full, completed from reference TRBV5-1 and TRBJ1-1, reads KAGVTQTPRYLIKTRGQQVTLSCSPISGHRSVSWYQQTPGQGLQFLFEYFSETQRNKGNFPGRFSGRQFSNSRSEMNVSTLELGDSALYLCASSLGRWSTEAFFGQGTRLTVV.

In this sample, this clonotype turned up many times. This chain links TRBV20-1 with TRBJ2-5, with 11 positions matching TRBD2. Trimming cost V 8 bases and J 3 bases; bases outside gene matches: 20. This CDR3 has 18 residues. The germline gives CDR1 DFQATT, CDR2 SNEGSKA (reference sequence). Here the CDR3 DNA reads TGCAGTCTGCACCAAGCCACCACTAGCGGGGGTTTTAAAGAGACCCAGTACTTC. Amino acids: CSLHQATTSGGFKETQYF.

This clonotype was seen at least ten times. V gene TRBV20-1 combines with J gene TRBJ2-5; TRBD1 matches at 9 bases. CDR3 length: 15 amino acids. Germline trimming cut 6 bases from V and 5 bases from J; bases unmatched to any gene: 13. CDR1 is DFQATT and CDR2 is SNEGSKA in the germline V gene (reference sequence). Written as DNA, the CDR3 is TGCAGTGCCTACCCACCGGGACAGGGATATGAGACCCAGTACTTC. Protein: CSAYPPGQGYETQYF.

This clonotype was seen a few times. The rearrangement joins TRBV7-9 to TRBJ2-7; the D is unclear. Deletions cut 5 bases from V and 1 base from J, with 12 bases between. The CDR3 loop spans 14 amino acids. Germline CDR1 is SEHNR and CDR2 is FQNEAQ (reference sequence). The CDR3: CASSPPWGSYEQYF. The CDR3 bases are TGTGCCAGCAGCCCCCCTTGGGGTTCCTACGAGCAGTACTTC.

There are many counts of this clonotype. This rearrangement joins TRBV12-3 or TRBV12-4 to TRBJ2-1; the D is unclear. The CDR3 has 13 residues. The V and J ends lost 5 bases and 6 bases respectively, with 11 bases between them. CDR3 sequence: CASSPGTPNEQFF. DNA for the CDR3: TGTGCCAGCAGTCCCGGTACGCCCAATGAGCAGTTCTTC.

This clonotype was observed a handful of times. The V and J genes are TRBV5-1 and TRBJ2-3; perhaps TRBD2 as D (5 bases). Germline-derived CDR1 and CDR2 are SGHRS and YFSETQ. The CDR3 totals 16 residues. The V and J ends lost 1 base and 3 bases respectively, with 15 bases between them. The DNA of the CDR3 is TGCGCCAGCAGCTTGCCCTATCTAGCATCAACAGATACGCAGTATTTT. Protein: CASSLPYLASTDTQYF.

This clonotype was counted a few times. This chain joins TRBV2 and TRBJ2-5; D remains unclear. V was pared by 8 bases and J by 1 base, with 5 bases between. Germline V gene sequence: CDR1 SNHLY, CDR2 FYNNEI. This CDR3 contains 11 residues. The CDR3 region has the DNA TGTGCCAGCGGAGTCCAAGAGACCCAGTACTTC. Amino acids: CASGVQETQYF. The full variable domain, rest sourced from reference TRBV2 and TRBJ2-5, is EPEVTQTPSHQVTQMGQEVILRCVPISNHLYFYWYRQILGQKVEFLVSFYNNEISEKSEIFDDQFSVERPDGSNFTLKIRSTKLEDSAMYFCASGVQETQYFGPGTRLLVL.

This clonotype showed up many times. The chain combines TRBV13 with TRBJ1-2, with 8 positions matching TRBD1. Germline V gene data show CDR1 as PRHDT and CDR2 as FYEKMQ (reference sequence). The CDR3 consists of 15 residues. The V gene end was trimmed by 5 bases and the J gene end by 2 bases; junction bases not matched to a gene: 7. The CDR3 DNA sequence: TGTGCCAGCAGCCCCAGGGACAGGAAGAACTATGGCTACACCTTC. The encoded protein is CASSPRDRKNYGYTF.

This clonotype was picked up many times. The rearrangement joins TRBV7-3 to TRBJ2-3, with 9 nucleotides matching TRBD1. The CDR3 spans 16 residues. Looked up from germline, CDR1 is SGHTA and CDR2 is FQGTGA. V was clipped by 2 bases and J by 6 bases; unmatched bases: 9. CDR3 in DNA: TGTGCCAGCAGCTTAGGTCTCCGGACAGGGGCGGATACGCAGTATTTT. It translates to CASSLGLRTGADTQYF.

A few counts support this clonotype. The chain uses TRBV3-1 and TRBJ2-6; TRBD1 matches 7 bases. V gave up 2 bases and J gave up 0 bases; unmatched junction bases: 1. Germline CDR1 is LGHDT and CDR2 is YNNKEL (reference sequence). The CDR3 covers 16 residues. The CDR3 protein is CASSQRGLSGANVLTF. DNA for the CDR3: TGTGCCAGCAGCCAAAGGGGGCTCTCTGGGGCCAACGTCCTGACTTTC. Full variable domain (missing parts from reference TRBV3-1 and TRBJ2-6): DTAVSQTPKYLVTQMGNDKSIKCEQNLGHDTMYWYKQDSKKFLKIMFSYNNKELIINETVPNRFSPKSPDKAHLNLHINSLELGDSAVYFCASSQRGLSGANVLTFGAGSRLTVL.

This clonotype was recorded many times. The chain links TRBV7-9 to TRBJ2-3, with 7 bases identical to TRBD2. With V trimmed by 5 bases and J by 6 bases, 11 bases remained unmatched. Germline V lookup: CDR1 SEHNR, CDR2 FQNEAQ (reference sequence). This CDR3 contains 15 residues. CDR3: CASSLLAVRQDTQYF. The DNA for the CDR3 is TGTGCCAGCAGCCTTCTAGCGGTTCGTCAGGATACGCAGTATTTT.

This clonotype has ten or more counts. Here the CDR3 reads CASSQEPRGTGKLNEQFF. The CDR3 region has the DNA TGTGCCAGCAGCCAAGAACCTCGGGGGACAGGGAAACTCAATGAGCAGTTCTTC. This sequence joins TRBV14 and TRBJ2-1; 9 bases are a match to TRBD1. Trimming cost V 0 bases and J 6 bases; bases outside gene matches: 12. Germline V gene data show CDR1 as SGHDN and CDR2 as FVKESK. The CDR3 has 18 residues.